The 25 T cell receptor beta chains below come from one sample, sequenced in a study of post-analysis software for immune sequencing data. The TCR beta cDNA libraries contained unique molecular identifiers. TCRdb re-analysed the PCR reads in MiXCR, keeping a single row per CDR3 protein. The repertoire holds fewer than 850,000 distinct CDR3 sequences, just over 45% seen once, with 4.9% in the top ten. The antigens for these receptors are not known. Study results and limitations: Among four or five TRBV segments more frequent in patients than controls were TRBV5-6, TRBV5-1 and TRBV20-1.

Sequenced sample: blood. The receptors shown here come from a girl aged 10-17 years with multiple sclerosis.

This clonotype was seen once. The rearrangement joins TRBV20-1 to TRBJ2-5; possible D gene TRBD1, 6 bases. Germline V gene sequence: CDR1 DFQATT, CDR2 SNEGSKA (reference sequence). V was pared by 2 bases and J by 1 base, with 11 bases between. CDR3 length equals 14 residues. CDR3 region: CSARPGASQETQYF. DNA of the CDR3: TGCAGTGCTAGACCAGGGGCTTCCCAAGAGACCCAGTACTTC.

Only a few counts were recorded for this clonotype. The chain has TRBV12-3 or TRBV12-4 and TRBJ2-5, with 7 bases matching TRBD1. The CDR3 loop spans 15 amino acids. The ends lost 2 bases at V and 3 bases at J; junction bases unmatched: 6. The CDR3, as DNA: TGTGCCAGCAGTTTACAGGTTGGGACAGAAGAGACCCAGTACTTC. Translation: CASSLQVGTEETQYF.

CDR3 DNA sequence: TGCGCCAGCAGCCAAGATGCCAGTCCTGTCTTCTACGAGCAGTACTTC. Protein sequence: CASSQDASPVFYEQYF. The J gene is TRBJ2-7, the V gene TRBV4-1; D unclear. Per the germline V gene, CDR1 is MGHRA and CDR2 is YSYEKL. The CDR3 is 16 residues long. V was cut by 0 bases and J by 3 bases, with 15 bases left in between.

V gene TRBV20-1 combines with J gene TRBJ2-3, with 10 nucleotides matching TRBD2. With V trimmed by 2 bases and J by 4 bases, 12 bases remained unmatched. This CDR3 is 17 amino acids long. Germline CDR1 and CDR2: DFQATT and SNEGSKA (reference sequence). CDR3 in DNA: TGCAGTGCTAGACTAGCGGGAGCCCCCGGGGGCCCAGATACGCAGTATTTT. Translating it yields CSARLAGAPGGPDTQYF.

There are a few counts of this clonotype. This chain uses TRBV5-1 with TRBJ2-4, with D maybe TRBD1 (6 bases). The V and J ends lost 0 bases and 0 bases respectively, with 22 bases between them. There are 20 residues in the CDR3. CDR1 SGHRS and CDR2 YFSETQ come from the germline V gene. The CDR3: CASSLALTHDTGIAKNIQYF. The CDR3 nucleotides read TGCGCCAGCAGCTTGGCCCTCACCCATGATACAGGGATAGCCAAAAACATTCAGTACTTC.

This rearrangement joins TRBV29-1 to TRBJ2-5; TRBD2 agrees at 7 bases. The ends lost 3 bases at V and 2 bases at J; junction bases unmatched: 9. Germline CDR1 SQVTM, CDR2 ANQGSEA. CDR3 length: 15 amino acids. CDR3 coding DNA: TGCAGCGTTGACGGACTAGGAGAAATACAAGAGACCCAGTACTTC. Amino acid sequence: CSVDGLGEIQETQYF.

Points on this clonotype: Mismatch with germline at one junction end may stem from a read error. The CDR3 DNA follows: TGCGCCAGCAGTTTGGGACTAGCGGGAGGCCTCCCAGATACGCAGTATTTT. This codes for CASSLGLAGGLPDTQYF. The chain is built from TRBV5-1 and TRBJ2-3; TRBD2 agrees at 15 bases. The germline gives CDR1 SGHRS, CDR2 YFSETQ. This CDR3 has 17 amino acids.

This clonotype was recorded a few times. The rearrangement joins TRBV27 to TRBJ2-3, with 9 bases that match TRBD2. V shed 5 bases and J 5 bases; nucleotides not matched to a gene: 8. Germline V CDR1 and CDR2: MNHEY, SMNVEV (reference sequence). The CDR3 spans 15 residues. The CDR3 sequence is CASSELAGDVDTQYF. As DNA, the CDR3 is TGTGCCAGCAGTGAACTAGCGGGCGATGTAGATACGCAGTATTTT.

The V gene is TRBV4-3, the J gene TRBJ2-2; tentative D call: TRBD1 (6 bases). Germline values: CDR1 LGHNA, CDR2 YSLEER. This CDR3 comprises 15 residues. V gave up 4 bases and J gave up 9 bases, with 18 bases separating them. In nucleotides, the CDR3 is TGCGCCAGCAGCCGGGTCGGACAGTCAACTAGGGAGCTGTTTTTT. Protein product: CASSRVGQSTRELFF.

This clonotype was picked up one time. The chain links TRBV6-1 to TRBJ2-7; D not resolved. The V end lost 6 bases, the J end lost 4 bases, and 13 bases lay between the germline ends. From germline, CDR1 is MNHNS and CDR2 SASEGT. The CDR3 runs 13 residues. The CDR3 nucleotides read TGTGCCAGCAGCCTGCGAAGCCTTTACGAGCAGTACTTC. Translation gives CASSLRSLYEQYF.

The chain has TRBV28 and TRBJ2-5, with D perhaps given as TRBD1 or TRBD2 (5 bases each). The CDR3 contains 13 residues. CDR1 and CDR2 (germline): MDHEN, SYDVKM. V gave up 6 bases and J gave up 5 bases, with 13 bases separating them. The CDR3 sequence is CASRDGGGETQYF. The CDR3, as DNA: TGTGCCAGCAGGGATGGGGGTGGTGAGACCCAGTACTTC.

The rearrangement links TRBV4-1 to TRBJ2-7; the D gene is possibly TRBD2 (6 bases). The CDR3 totals 18 residues. CDR1 is MGHRA and CDR2 is YSYEKL in the germline V gene. Trimming took off 0 bases at V and 0 bases at J, with 18 bases between the two ends. The CDR3 DNA sequence: TGCGCCAGCAGCCAAGATAATGGCGGGATCCAGAGCTCCTACGAGCAGTACTTC. Translating it yields CASSQDNGGIQSSYEQYF.

This clonotype was seen a few times. The chain links TRBV5-1 to TRBJ1-1, with 9 bases identical to TRBD1. The V segment lost 4 bases and the J segment 5 bases; nucleotides outside the gene matches: 3. This CDR3 spans 13 amino acids. CDR1 and CDR2 (germline): SGHRS, YFSETQ. The CDR3 DNA follows: TGCGCCAGCAGCGGGACAGGGAGGACTGAAGCTTTCTTT. It codes for CASSGTGRTEAFF.

Only a few counts were recorded for this clonotype. The chain couples TRBV29-1 to TRBJ2-7; D not certain. V lost 4 bases and J 3 bases, leaving 16 bases between the germline ends. Germline CDR1 SQVTM, CDR2 ANQGSEA. The CDR3 runs to 14 residues. The CDR3 loop reads CSVGARLGNYEQYF. CDR3 DNA sequence: TGCAGCGTTGGGGCCAGGCTCGGTAACTACGAGCAGTACTTC.

There are a few counts of this clonotype. The chain recombines TRBV2 with TRBJ2-1; 8 bases map to TRBD2. The germline gives CDR1 SNHLY, CDR2 FYNNEI. The length of the CDR3 is 14 residues. With 7 bases clipped from V and 3 bases from J, the junction kept 5 bases outside the gene matches. In DNA form, the CDR3 reads TGTGCCAGCACCGAGCGGGAGAACTACAATGAGCAGTTCTTC. Its translation: CASTERENYNEQFF. Full variable domain (rest looked up from reference TRBV2 and TRBJ2-1): EPEVTQTPSHQVTQMGQEVILRCVPISNHLYFYWYRQILGQKVEFLVSFYNNEISEKSEIFDDQFSVERPDGSNFTLKIRSTKLEDSAMYFCASTERENYNEQFFGPGTRLTVL.

V gene TRBV15 combines with J gene TRBJ2-1; D is perhaps TRBD2 (6 bases). The CDR3 has 15 residues. Trimming left V 5 bases short and J 7 bases short, with 18 bases between. In germline, CDR1 is LNHNV, CDR2 YYDKDF (reference sequence). This chain's CDR3 is CATSPGTSTWNEQFF. The CDR3 nucleotides are TGTGCCACCAGCCCTGGGACTTCTACCTGGAATGAGCAGTTCTTC.

This clonotype was seen a handful of times. The CDR3 is CASSLGQGGNSPLHF. CDR3 sequence (DNA): TGTGCCAGCAGCTTGGGACAGGGTGGTAATTCACCCCTCCACTTT. The chain is built from TRBV7-2 and TRBJ1-6; 9 bases are shared with TRBD1. V gave up 3 bases and J gave up 6 bases; unmatched junction bases: 3. This CDR3 comprises 15 residues. Germline lookup yields CDR1 SGHTA and CDR2 FQGNSA.

This chain connects TRBV10-3 to TRBJ1-1; maybe TRBD1 (5 bases). From germline, CDR1 is ENHRY and CDR2 SYGVKD. Trimming stripped 2 bases from V and 5 bases from J, with 15 bases between. The CDR3 contains 15 residues. The chain's CDR3 is CAISERQGIDTEAFF. For the CDR3, the DNA is TGTGCCATCAGTGAGAGGCAGGGCATTGATACTGAAGCTTTCTTT.

The sample holds a few counts of this clonotype. DNA of the CDR3: TGTGCCAGCACCAGCATGGAGGAAAGCACAGATACGCAGTATTTT. Its protein is CASTSMEESTDTQYF. The V and J genes are TRBV5-4 and TRBJ2-3, with a tentative D call TRBD2 (5 bases). CDR3 length equals 15 residues. Trimming stripped 6 bases from V and 0 bases from J, with 14 bases between. The germline V gene has CDR1 SGHNT and CDR2 YYREEE (reference sequence).

This clonotype was counted a single time. The chain employs TRBV28 and TRBJ2-5; D unclear. CDR3 length: 15 residues. Germline-derived CDR1 and CDR2 are MDHEN and SYDVKM. Trimming shortened V by 1 base and J by 2 bases, and 11 bases separated the two germline ends. The CDR3 DNA sequence: TGTGCCAGCAGTTTATATCGGGCAGAACAAGAGACCCAGTACTTC. It encodes CASSLYRAEQETQYF.

In this sample, this clonotype turned up once. Given the absence of the conserved phenylalanine or tryptophan at the CDR3 end, a read error is likely. This rearrangement joins TRBV5-1 to TRBJ1-2; 8 bases line up with TRBD1. CDR1 SGHRS and CDR2 YFSETQ come from the germline V gene. After removal of 3 bases from V and 8 bases from J, the junction contained 9 bases not matched to a gene. The length of the CDR3 is 14 residues. The chain's CDR3 is CASSSTQGAGGYTC. DNA for the CDR3: TGCGCCAGCAGCTCAACGCAGGGGGCAGGGGGCTACACCTGC.

J is TRBJ2-2 and V is TRBV7-3, with a weak D call TRBD1 (7 bases). CDR1 and CDR2 from the germline V gene are SGHTA and FQGTGA. The V gene lost 2 bases and the J gene lost 10 bases, with 17 bases spanning the gap. This CDR3 has 15 residues. CDR3 residues: CASSLRTGAGKELFF. CDR3 nucleotides: TGTGCCAGCAGCTTACGAACAGGGGCGGGAAAGGAGCTGTTTTTT.

V and J are TRBV7-9 and TRBJ2-6; no clear D. The CDR3 covers 18 residues. Germline CDR1 and CDR2: SEHNR and FQNEAQ (reference sequence). Trimming shortened V by 3 bases and J by 0 bases, and 15 bases separated the two germline ends. The chain's CDR3 is CASSLDLHSSSGANVLTF. The CDR3 DNA follows: TGTGCCAGCAGCTTGGACCTTCACTCCAGCTCTGGGGCCAACGTCCTGACTTTC.

V gene TRBV4-3 combines with J gene TRBJ2-1; D is ambiguous. Trimming left V 0 bases short and J 8 bases short, with 14 bases between. Germline V gene lookup returns CDR1 LGHNA and CDR2 YSLEER. This CDR3 is built from 15 residues. This CDR3 is CASSQDPRRTHEQFF. The CDR3 DNA reads as TGCGCCAGCAGCCAAGATCCCCGCAGGACCCATGAGCAGTTCTTC.

The chain couples TRBV6-5 to TRBJ2-1; TRBD2 aligns across 8 bases. Germline V gives CDR1 MNHEY, CDR2 SVGAGI. This CDR3 is 13 amino acids long. V trimming: 7 bases; J trimming: 8 bases; junction bases outside the gene matches: 7. The DNA for the CDR3 is TGTGCCAGCACTGTGGCGGGGGGTGATGAGCAGTTCTTC. It translates to CASTVAGGDEQFF.